This T cell receptor beta chain was recovered during a study of CD8 T cells in ankylosing spondylitis. TCRdb re-called the 5' RACE reads with MiXCR, one entry per CDR3 protein. This table has about 240,000 distinct CDR3 sequences, about 11% appearing once. This TCR derives from a male donor with ankylosing spondylitis or in good health (not recorded which). Sequenced: blood, either unsorted or a sorted T cell fraction (not recorded which).

The CDR3 sequence is CSARWASSYEQYF. CDR3 DNA sequence: TGCAGTGCTAGGTGGGCCTCATCCTACGAGCAGTACTTC. V and J are TRBV20-1 and TRBJ2-7; D ambiguous. CDR1 DFQATT and CDR2 SNEGSKA come from the germline V gene (reference sequence). Trimming shortened V by 3 bases and J by 1 base, and 10 bases separated the two germline ends. The CDR3 is 13 amino acids.